This T cell receptor (beta chain) appears in the sequencing data of a study of T-cell reconstitution after alpha-beta-depleted transplantation in children. The CDR3 runs 15 residues. Germline trimming cut 6 bases from V and 3 bases from J; bases unmatched to any gene: 10. CDR1 is SEHNR, CDR2 FQNEAQ, per germline (reference sequence). This clonotype came up a few times. TCRbeta library preparation incorporated unique molecular identifiers. MiXCR, applied by TCRdb to the PCR reads, yields one record per CDR3 protein. The table has about a million distinct CDR3 sequences, about 29% seen once. The material sequenced was PBMCs, mostly from graft donor cells, taken 360 days after TCRalphabeta/CD19-depleted stem cell transplant. The receptor comes from a boy less than two years old who had a stem cell transplant for SCID, so the T cells may come from the graft donor. The gene calls are TRBV7-9 and TRBJ1-1, with 7 bases fitting TRBD1. Written as DNA, the CDR3 is TGTGCCAGCAGATTACCGGACAGGCCGTACACTGAAGCTTTCTTT. Translated: CASRLPDRPYTEAFF.